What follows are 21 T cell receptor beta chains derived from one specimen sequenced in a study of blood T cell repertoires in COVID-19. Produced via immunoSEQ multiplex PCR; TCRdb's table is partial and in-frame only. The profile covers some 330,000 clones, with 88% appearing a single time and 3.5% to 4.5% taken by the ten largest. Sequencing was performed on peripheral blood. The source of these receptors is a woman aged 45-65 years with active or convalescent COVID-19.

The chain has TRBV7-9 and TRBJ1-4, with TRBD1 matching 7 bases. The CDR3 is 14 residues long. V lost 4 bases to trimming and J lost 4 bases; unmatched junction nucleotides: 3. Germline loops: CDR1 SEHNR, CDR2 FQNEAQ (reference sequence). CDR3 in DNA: TGTGCCAGCAGCTCGACAGGGATTAATGAAAAACTGTTTTTT. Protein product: CASSSTGINEKLFF. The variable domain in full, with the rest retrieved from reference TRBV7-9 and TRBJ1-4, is DTGVSQNPRHKITKRGQNVTFRCDPISEHNRLYWYRQTLGQGPEFLTYFQNEAQLEKSRLLSDRFSAERPKGSFSTLEIQRTEQGDSAMYLCASSSTGINEKLFFGSGTQLSVL.

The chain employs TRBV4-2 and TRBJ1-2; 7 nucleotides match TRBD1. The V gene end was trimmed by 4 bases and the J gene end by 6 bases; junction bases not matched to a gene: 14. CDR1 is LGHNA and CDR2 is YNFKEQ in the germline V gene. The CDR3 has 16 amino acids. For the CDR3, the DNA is TGTGCCAGCAGCCGGACAGGCTATTTCTCCGTCAATGGCTACACCTTC. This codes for CASSRTGYFSVNGYTF.

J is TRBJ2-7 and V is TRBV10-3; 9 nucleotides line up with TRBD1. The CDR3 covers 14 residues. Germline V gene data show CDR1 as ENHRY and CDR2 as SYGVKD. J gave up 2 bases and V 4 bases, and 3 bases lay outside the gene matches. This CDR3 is CAISVGTGPYEQYF. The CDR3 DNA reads TGTGCCATCAGTGTAGGGACAGGGCCCTACGAGCAGTACTTC.

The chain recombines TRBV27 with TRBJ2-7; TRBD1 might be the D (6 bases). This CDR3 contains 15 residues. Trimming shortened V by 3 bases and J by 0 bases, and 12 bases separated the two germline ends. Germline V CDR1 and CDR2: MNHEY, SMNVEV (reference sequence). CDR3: CASSLKTGSSYEQYF. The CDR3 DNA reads TGTGCCAGCAGTTTGAAGACAGGTAGCTCCTACGAGCAGTACTTC.

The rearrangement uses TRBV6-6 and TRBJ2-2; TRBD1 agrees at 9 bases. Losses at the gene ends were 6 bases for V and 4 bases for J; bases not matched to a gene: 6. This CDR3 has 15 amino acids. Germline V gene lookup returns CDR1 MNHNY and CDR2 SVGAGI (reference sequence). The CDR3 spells CASRNGQGSTGELFF. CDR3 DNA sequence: TGTGCCAGCAGAAACGGACAGGGGAGCACCGGGGAGCTGTTTTTT.

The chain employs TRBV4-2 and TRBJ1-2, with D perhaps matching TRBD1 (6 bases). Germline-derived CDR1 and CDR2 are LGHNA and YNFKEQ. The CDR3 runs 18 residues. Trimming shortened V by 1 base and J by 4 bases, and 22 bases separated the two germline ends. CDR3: CASSQGRQGSSIGYGYTF. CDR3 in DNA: TGTGCCAGCAGCCAAGGTAGGCAGGGGAGTTCGATTGGCTATGGCTACACCTTC.

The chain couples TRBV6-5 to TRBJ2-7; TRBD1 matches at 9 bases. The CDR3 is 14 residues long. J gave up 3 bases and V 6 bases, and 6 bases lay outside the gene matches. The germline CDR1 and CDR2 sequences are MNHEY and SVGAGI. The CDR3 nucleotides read TGTGCCAGCAGGAGGACAGGGGAGGGCTACGAGCAGTACTTC. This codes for CASRRTGEGYEQYF.

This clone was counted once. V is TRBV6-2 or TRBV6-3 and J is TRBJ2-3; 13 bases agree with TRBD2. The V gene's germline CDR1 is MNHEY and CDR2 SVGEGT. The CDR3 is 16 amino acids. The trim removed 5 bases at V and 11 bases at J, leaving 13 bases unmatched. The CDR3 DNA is TGTGCCAGCAGTCCCCCGACTAGCGGGGGGATCTTTAAGCAGTATTTT. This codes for CASSPPTSGGIFKQYF.

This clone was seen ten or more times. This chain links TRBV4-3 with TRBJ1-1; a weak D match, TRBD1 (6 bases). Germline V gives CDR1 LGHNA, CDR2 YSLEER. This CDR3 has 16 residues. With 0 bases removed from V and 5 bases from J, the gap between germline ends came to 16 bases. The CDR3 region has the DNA TGCGCCAGCAGCCAAGATTGGAGCAGGGGTGAGACTGAAGCTTTCTTT. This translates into CASSQDWSRGETEAFF.

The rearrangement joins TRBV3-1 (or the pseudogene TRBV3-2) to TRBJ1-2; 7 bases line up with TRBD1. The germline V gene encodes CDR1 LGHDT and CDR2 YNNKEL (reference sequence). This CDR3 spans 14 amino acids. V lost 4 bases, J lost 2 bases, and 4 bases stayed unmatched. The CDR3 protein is CASSPGTANYGYTF. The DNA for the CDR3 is TGTGCCAGCAGCCCCGGGACAGCGAACTATGGCTACACCTTC.

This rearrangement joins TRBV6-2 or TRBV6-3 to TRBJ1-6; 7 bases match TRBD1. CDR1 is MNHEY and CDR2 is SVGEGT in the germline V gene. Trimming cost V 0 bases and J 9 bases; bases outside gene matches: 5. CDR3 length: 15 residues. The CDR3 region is CASSYSTGTSSPLHF. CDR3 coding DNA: TGTGCCAGCAGTTACTCGACAGGGACGAGTTCACCCCTCCACTTT.

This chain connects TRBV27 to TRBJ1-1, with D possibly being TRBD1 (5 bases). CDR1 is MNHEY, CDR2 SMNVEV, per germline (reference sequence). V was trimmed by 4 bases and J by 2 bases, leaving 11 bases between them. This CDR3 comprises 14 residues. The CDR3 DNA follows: TGTGCCAGCAGTTCGGGGGAGGGTAACACTGAAGCTTTCTTT. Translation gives CASSSGEGNTEAFF.

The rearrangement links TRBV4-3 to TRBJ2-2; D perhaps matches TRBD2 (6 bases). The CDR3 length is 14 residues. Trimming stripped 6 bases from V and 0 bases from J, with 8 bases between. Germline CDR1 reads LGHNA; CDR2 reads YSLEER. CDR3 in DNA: TGCGCCAGCAGACTAGCTGCGAACACCGGGGAGCTGTTTTTT. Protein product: CASRLAANTGELFF.

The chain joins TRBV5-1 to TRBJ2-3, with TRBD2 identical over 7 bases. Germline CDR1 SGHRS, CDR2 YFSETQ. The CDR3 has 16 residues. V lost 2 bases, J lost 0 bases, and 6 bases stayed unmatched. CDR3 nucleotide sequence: TGCGCCAGCAGCTTTGCCGGGACTACCAGCACAGATACGCAGTATTTT. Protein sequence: CASSFAGTTSTDTQYF.

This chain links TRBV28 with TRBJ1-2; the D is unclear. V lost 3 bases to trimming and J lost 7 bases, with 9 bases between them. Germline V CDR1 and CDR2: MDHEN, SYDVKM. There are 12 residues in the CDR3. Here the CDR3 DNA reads TGTGCCAGCAGTTTCAGTGATTTTGGCTACACCTTC. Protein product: CASSFSDFGYTF.

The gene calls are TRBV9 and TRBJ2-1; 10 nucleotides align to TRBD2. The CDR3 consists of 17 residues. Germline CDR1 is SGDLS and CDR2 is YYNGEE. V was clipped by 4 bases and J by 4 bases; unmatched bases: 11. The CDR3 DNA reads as TGTGCCAGCAGCTTATCCAGCGGGAGGGCCGCTTACAATGAGCAGTTCTTC. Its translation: CASSLSSGRAAYNEQFF.

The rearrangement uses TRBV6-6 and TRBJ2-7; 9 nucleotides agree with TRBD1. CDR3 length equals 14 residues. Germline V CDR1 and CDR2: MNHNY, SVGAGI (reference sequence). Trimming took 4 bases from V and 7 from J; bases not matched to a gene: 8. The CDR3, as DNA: TGTGCCAGCAGTTCTGCACAGGGGGCGAGGGAGCAGTACTTC. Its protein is CASSSAQGAREQYF.

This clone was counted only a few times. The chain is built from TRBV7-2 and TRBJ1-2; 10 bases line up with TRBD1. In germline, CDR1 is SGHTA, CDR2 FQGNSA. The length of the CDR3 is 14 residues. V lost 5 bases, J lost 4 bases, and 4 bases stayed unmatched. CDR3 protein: CASSPGTGVYGYTF. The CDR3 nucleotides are TGTGCCAGCAGCCCCGGGACAGGGGTCTATGGCTACACCTTC.

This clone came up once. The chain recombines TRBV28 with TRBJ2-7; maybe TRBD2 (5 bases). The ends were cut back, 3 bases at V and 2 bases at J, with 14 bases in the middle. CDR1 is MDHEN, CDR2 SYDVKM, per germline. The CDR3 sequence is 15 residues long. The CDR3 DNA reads TGTGCCAGCAGTTTTGCGGGTAGTAGCCCCTACGAGCAGTACTTC. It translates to CASSFAGSSPYEQYF.

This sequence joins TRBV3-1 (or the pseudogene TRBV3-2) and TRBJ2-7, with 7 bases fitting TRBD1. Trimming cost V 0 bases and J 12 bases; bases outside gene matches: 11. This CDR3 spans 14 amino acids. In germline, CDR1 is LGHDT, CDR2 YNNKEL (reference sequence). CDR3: CASSQDFTGVWTYF. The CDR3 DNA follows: TGTGCCAGCAGCCAAGATTTTACAGGGGTATGGACGTACTTC.

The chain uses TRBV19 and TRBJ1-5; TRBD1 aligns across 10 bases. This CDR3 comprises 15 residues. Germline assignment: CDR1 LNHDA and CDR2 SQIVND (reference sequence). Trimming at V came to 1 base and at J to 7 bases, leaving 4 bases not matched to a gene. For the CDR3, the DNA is TGTGCCAGTAGTATAGGACAGGGGGCAGGGCAGCCCCAGCATTTT. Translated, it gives CASSIGQGAGQPQHF. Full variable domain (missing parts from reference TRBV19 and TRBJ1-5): DGGITQSPKYLFRKEGQNVTLSCEQNLNHDAMYWYRQDPGQGLRLIYYSQIVNDFQKGDIAEGYSVSREKKESFPLTVTSAQKNPTAFYLCASSIGQGAGQPQHFGDGTRLSIL.